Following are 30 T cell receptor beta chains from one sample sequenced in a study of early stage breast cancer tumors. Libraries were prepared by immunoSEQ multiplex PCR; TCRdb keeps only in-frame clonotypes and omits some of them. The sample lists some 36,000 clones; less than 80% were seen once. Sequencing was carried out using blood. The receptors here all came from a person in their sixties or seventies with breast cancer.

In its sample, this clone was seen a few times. CDR3 sequence reads: CASSSPWTSGTGELFF. DNA of the CDR3: TGTGCCAGCAGCTCCCCCTGGACTAGCGGGACCGGGGAGCTGTTTTTT. The rearrangement links TRBV5-4 to TRBJ2-2; 11 positions agree with TRBD2. J lost 5 bases, V lost 3 bases, and 6 bases had no gene match. This CDR3 contains 16 residues. Looked up from germline, CDR1 is SGHNT and CDR2 is YYREEE (reference sequence).

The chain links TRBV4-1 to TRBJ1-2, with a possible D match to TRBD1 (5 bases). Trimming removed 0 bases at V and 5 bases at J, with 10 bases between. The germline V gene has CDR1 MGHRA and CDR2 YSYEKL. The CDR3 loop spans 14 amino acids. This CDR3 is CASSQDRDLYGYTF. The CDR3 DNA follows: TGCGCCAGCAGCCAAGATCGGGACCTGTATGGCTACACCTTC.

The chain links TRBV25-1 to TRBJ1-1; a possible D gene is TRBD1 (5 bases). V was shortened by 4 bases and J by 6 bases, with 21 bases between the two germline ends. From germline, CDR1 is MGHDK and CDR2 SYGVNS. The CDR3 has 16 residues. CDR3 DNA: TGTGCCAGCAGTGGGTCGGGACGGACTAACGCTGCTGAAGCTTTCTTT. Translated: CASSGSGRTNAAEAFF.

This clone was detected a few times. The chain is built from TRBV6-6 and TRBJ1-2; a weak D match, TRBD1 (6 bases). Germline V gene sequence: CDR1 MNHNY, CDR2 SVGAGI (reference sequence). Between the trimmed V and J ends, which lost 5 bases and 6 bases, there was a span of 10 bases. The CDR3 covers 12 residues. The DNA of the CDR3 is TGTGCCAGCAGTGCCACAGGGAATGGCTACACCTTC. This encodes CASSATGNGYTF.

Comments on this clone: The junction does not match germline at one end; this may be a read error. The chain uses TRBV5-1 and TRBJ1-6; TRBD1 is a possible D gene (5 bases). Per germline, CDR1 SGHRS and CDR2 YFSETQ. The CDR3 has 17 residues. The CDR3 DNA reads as TGCGCCAGCAGTTTGGTGCCCCAGGGTAGGAATAATTCACCCCTCCACTTT. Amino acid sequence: CASSLVPQGRNNSPLHF.

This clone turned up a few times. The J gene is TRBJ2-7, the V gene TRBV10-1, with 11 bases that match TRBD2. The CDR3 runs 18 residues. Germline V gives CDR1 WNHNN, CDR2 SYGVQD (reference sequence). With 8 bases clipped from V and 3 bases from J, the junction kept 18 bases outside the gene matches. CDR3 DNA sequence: TGCGCCAGCGCAGTGCGTGGTTCCACTAGCGGGGGAGTCTACGAGCAGTACTTC. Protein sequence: CASAVRGSTSGGVYEQYF.

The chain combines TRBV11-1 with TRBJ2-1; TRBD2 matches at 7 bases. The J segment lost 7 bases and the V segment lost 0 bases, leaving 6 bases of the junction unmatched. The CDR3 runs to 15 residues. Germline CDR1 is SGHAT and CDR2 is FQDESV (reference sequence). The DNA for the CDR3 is TGTGCCAGCAGCTTAGCGGGAGGGTTCCTGAATGAGCAGTTCTTC. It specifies CASSLAGGFLNEQFF.

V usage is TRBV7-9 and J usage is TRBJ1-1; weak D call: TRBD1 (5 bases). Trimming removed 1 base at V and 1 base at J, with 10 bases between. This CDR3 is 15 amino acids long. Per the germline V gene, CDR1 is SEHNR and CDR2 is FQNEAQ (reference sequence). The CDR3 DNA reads TGTGCCAGCAGCTTAGTCCGACAGAGGAACACTGAAGCTTTCTTT. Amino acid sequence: CASSLVRQRNTEAFF.

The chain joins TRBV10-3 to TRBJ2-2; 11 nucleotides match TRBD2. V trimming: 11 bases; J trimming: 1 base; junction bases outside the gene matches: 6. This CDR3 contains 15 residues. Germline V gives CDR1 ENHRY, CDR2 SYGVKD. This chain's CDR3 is CASGTSGVNTGELFF. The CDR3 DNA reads TGTGCCTCCGGGACTAGCGGAGTGAACACCGGGGAGCTGTTTTTT.

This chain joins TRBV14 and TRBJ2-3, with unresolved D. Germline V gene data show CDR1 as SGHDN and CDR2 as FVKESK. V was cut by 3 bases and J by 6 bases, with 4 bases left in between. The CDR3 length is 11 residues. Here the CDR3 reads CASSQGDTQYF. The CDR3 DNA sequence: TGTGCCAGCAGCCAGGGGGATACGCAGTATTTT. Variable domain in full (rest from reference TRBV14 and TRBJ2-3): EAGVTQFPSHSVIEKGQTVTLRCDPISGHDNLYWYRRVMGKEIKFLLHFVKESKQDESGMPNNRFLAERTGGTYSTLKVQPAELEDSGVYFCASSQGDTQYFGPGTRLTVL.

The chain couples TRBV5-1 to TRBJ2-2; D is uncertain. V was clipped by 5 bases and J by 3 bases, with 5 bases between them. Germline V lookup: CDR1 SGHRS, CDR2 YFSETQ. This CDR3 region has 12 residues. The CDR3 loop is CASRYDTGELFF. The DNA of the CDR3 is TGCGCCAGCAGATACGACACCGGGGAGCTGTTTTTT.

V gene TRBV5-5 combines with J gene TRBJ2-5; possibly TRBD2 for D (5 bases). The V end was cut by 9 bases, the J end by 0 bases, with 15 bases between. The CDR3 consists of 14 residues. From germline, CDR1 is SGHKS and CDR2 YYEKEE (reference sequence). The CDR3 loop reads CATRVSAYQETQYF. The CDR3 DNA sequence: TGTGCCACCCGGGTTAGCGCCTACCAAGAGACCCAGTACTTC.

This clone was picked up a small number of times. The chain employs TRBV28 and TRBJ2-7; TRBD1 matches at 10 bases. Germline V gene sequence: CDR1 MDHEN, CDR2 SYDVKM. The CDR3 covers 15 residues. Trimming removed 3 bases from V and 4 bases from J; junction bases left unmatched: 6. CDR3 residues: CASSLPGTGAYEQYF. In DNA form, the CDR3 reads TGTGCCAGCAGTTTGCCCGGGACAGGGGCATACGAGCAGTACTTC.

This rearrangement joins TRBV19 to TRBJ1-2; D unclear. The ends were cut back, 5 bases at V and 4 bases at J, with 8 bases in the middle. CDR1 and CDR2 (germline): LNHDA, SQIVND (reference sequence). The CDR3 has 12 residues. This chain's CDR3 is CASSGPFYGYTF. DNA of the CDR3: TGTGCCAGTAGTGGACCCTTCTATGGCTACACCTTC.

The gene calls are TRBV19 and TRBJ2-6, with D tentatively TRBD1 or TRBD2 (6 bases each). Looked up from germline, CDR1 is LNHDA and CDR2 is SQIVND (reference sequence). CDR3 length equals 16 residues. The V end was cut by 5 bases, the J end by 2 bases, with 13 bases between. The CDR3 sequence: CASSGGPSPGANVLTF. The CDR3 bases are TGTGCCAGTAGTGGGGGGCCCAGTCCTGGGGCCAACGTCCTGACTTTC.

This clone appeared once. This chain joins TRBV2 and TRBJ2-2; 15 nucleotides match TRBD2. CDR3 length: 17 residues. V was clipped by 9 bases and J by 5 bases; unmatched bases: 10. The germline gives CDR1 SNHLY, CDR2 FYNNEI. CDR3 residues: CASTNPGLAGGTGELFF. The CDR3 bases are TGTGCCAGTACAAATCCGGGACTAGCGGGAGGTACCGGGGAGCTGTTTTTT.

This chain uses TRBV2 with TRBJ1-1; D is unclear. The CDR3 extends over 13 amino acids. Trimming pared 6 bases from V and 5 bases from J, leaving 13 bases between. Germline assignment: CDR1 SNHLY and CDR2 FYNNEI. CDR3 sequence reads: CASRPGEQTEAFF. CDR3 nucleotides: TGTGCCAGCAGACCCGGGGAGCAAACTGAAGCTTTCTTT.

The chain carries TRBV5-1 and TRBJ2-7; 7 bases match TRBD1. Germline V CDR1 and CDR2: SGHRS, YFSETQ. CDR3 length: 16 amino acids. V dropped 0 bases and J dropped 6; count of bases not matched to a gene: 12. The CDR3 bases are TGCGCCAGCAGCTTGGCCACAGGGGTTGGACAGCCCGAGCAGTACTTC. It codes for CASSLATGVGQPEQYF.

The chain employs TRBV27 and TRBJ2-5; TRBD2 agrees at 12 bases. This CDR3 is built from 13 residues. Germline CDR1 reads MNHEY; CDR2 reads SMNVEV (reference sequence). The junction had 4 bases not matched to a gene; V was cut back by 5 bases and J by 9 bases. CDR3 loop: CASSQLAGGPQYF. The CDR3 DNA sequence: TGTGCCAGCAGTCAACTAGCGGGGGGCCCCCAGTACTTC.

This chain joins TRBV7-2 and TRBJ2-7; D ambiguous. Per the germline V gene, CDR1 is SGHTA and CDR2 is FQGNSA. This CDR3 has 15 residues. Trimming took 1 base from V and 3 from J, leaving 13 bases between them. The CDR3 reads CASSLEVYTGYEQYF. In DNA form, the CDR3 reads TGTGCCAGCAGCTTAGAGGTTTACACGGGCTACGAGCAGTACTTC.

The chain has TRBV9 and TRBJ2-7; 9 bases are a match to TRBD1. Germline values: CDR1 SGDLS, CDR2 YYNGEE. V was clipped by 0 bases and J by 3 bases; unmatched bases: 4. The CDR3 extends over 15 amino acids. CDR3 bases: TGTGCCAGCAGCGTAGGGGGGACAGGGCTCTACGAGCAGTACTTC. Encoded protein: CASSVGGTGLYEQYF.

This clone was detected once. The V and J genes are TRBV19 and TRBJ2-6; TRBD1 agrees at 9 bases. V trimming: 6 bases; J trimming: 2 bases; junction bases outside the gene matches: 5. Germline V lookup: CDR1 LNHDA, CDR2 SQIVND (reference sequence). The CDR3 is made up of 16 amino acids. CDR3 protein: CASRTGGNPGANVLTF. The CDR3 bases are TGTGCCAGTAGGACAGGGGGGAATCCTGGGGCCAACGTCCTGACTTTC.

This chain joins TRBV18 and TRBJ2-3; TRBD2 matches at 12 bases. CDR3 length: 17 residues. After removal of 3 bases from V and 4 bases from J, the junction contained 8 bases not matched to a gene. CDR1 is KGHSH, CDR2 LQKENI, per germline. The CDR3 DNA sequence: TGTGCCAGCTCACCGCCAGGACTAGCGGGGTGGGCAGATACGCAGTATTTT. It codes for CASSPPGLAGWADTQYF. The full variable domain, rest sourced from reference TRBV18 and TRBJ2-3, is NAGVMQNPRHLVRRRGQEARLRCSPMKGHSHVYWYRQLPEEGLKFMVYLQKENIIDESGMPKERFSAEFPKEGPSILRIQQVVRGDSAAYFCASSPPGLAGWADTQYFGPGTRLTVL.

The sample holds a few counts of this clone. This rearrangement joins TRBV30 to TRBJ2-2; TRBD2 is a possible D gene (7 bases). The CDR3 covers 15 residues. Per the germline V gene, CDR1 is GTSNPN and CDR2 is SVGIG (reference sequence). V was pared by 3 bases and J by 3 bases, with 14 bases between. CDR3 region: CAWRQGGADTGELFF. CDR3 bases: TGTGCCTGGAGGCAAGGGGGGGCCGACACCGGGGAGCTGTTTTTT.

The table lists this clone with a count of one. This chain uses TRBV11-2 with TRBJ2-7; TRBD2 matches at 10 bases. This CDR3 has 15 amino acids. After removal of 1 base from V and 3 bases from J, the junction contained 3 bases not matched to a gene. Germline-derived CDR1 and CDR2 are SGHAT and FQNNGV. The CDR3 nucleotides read TGTGCCAGCAGCTTAGCTAGCGGGGGAAGCTACGAGCAGTACTTC. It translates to CASSLASGGSYEQYF.

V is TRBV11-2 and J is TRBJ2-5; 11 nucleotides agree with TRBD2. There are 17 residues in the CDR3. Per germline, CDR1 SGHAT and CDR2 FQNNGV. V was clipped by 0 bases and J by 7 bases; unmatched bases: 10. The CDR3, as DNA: TGTGCCAGCAGCTTAGATTCAACTAGCGGGGGCGGAGGGACCCAGTACTTC. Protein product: CASSLDSTSGGGGTQYF.

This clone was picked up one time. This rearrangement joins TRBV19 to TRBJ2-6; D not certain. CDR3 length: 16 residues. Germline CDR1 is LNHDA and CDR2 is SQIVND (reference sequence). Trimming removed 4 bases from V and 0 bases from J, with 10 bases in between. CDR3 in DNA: TGTGCCAGTAGTACAAAAAGACTCTCTGGGGCCAACGTCCTGACTTTC. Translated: CASSTKRLSGANVLTF.

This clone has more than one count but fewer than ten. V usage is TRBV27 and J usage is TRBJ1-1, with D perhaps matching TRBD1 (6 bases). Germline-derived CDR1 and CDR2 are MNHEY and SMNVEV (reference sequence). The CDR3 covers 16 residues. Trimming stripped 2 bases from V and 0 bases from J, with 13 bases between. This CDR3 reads CASSLGGGKVNTEAFF. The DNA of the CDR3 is TGTGCCAGCAGTTTAGGGGGGGGCAAAGTGAACACTGAAGCTTTCTTT.

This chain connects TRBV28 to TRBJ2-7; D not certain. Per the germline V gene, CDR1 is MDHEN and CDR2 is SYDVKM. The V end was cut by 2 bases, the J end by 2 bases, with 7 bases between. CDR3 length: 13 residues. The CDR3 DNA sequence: TGTGCCAGCAGTTTACTAGTACCCTACGAGCAGTACTTC. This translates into CASSLLVPYEQYF.

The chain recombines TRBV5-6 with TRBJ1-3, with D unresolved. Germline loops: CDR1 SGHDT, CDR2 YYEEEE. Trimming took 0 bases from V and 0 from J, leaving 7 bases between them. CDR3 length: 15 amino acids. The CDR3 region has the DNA TGTGCCAGCAGCTTGGGACTGCCCTCTGGAAACACCATATATTTT. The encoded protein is CASSLGLPSGNTIYF.